What follows is one TCR beta chain and its context. Its antigen is not identified. The data stem from a study of shared clonotypes between healthy human individuals. Study-level findings and limits: Shared clonotypes: 4.5% to 6% naive CD4, 3.5% to 4% naive CD8, about 2.4% memory CD4, 0.4% memory CD8.

The data were produced by immunoSEQ multiplex PCR, yet TCRdb's version contains in-frame clones alone and is incomplete. The sample has 2,500,000 or so clones, more than 90% seen once. Material for sequencing was naive CD4+ T cells sorted from blood. Stated subset: CD45RA+ positively selected. This receptor was obtained from a man in his late teens or twenties in good health.

The CDR3 reads CASSFLGNLPYEQYF. The CDR3 DNA reads as TGTGCCAGCAGCTTCCTCGGGAACCTACCCTACGAGCAGTACTTC. The chain links TRBV7-9 to TRBJ2-7, with D perhaps matching TRBD2 (5 bases). V dropped 3 bases and J dropped 2 bases, with 14 bases sitting between them. The CDR3 sequence is 15 residues long. Germline loops: CDR1 SEHNR, CDR2 FQNEAQ (reference sequence).